What follows are 4 T cell receptor beta chains derived from one specimen sequenced in a study of beta chain features in type 1 diabetes. Regarding the study as a whole: Moderate yet significant TCRB CDR3 shortening was seen in Type 1 diabetes patients in all four CD4+ subsets.

As every portion of the isolated RNA was reverse transcribed, the sequencing read expressed TCRB transcripts. Clones were sequenced by immunoSEQ multiplex PCR, and TCRdb holds only the in-frame ones, with some missing. The sample has 120,000 to 150,000 clones; about an eighth are singletons. These receptors' antigens are unknown. Input material: central memory CD4+ T cells from blood. Receptors were obtained from a man between 18 and 35 years old with type 1 diabetes.

This clone was detected only a few times. The chain recombines TRBV2 with TRBJ2-3; D unclear. The CDR3 spans 14 residues. V was cut by 7 bases and J by 0 bases, with 11 bases left in between. Germline values: CDR1 SNHLY, CDR2 FYNNEI. CDR3 in DNA: TGTGCCAGCACCGAGGAGATAAGCACAGATACGCAGTATTTT. This gives the protein CASTEEISTDTQYF. The full variable domain, rest sourced from reference TRBV2 and TRBJ2-3, is EPEVTQTPSHQVTQMGQEVILRCVPISNHLYFYWYRQILGQKVEFLVSFYNNEISEKSEIFDDQFSVERPDGSNFTLKIRSTKLEDSAMYFCASTEEISTDTQYFGPGTRLTVL.

CDR3 sequence: CSVGSGTEAFF. CDR3 nucleotides: TGCAGCGTTGGCTCGGGCACTGAAGCTTTCTTT. The rearrangement uses TRBV29-1 and TRBJ1-1; D ambiguous. V dropped 4 bases and J dropped 4 bases, with 7 bases sitting between them. CDR1 and CDR2 (germline): SQVTM, ANQGSEA. The CDR3 is made up of 11 amino acids.

Comments on this clone: This is likely an artifact of a read error, given a far larger clone one base away. The chain recombines TRBV9 with TRBJ1-2; a possible D gene is TRBD1 (5 bases). V lost 3 bases, J lost 4 bases, and 13 bases lay in between. Germline V gene lookup returns CDR1 SGDLS and CDR2 YYNGEE. This CDR3 is built from 14 residues. The CDR3 DNA sequence: TGTGCCAGCAGCGCCATAGGGACGGCCTATGGCTACACCTTC. This sequence encodes CASSAIGTAYGYTF.

V is TRBV7-6 and J is TRBJ1-2; D is possibly TRBD1 (6 bases). Germline V lookup: CDR1 SGHVS, CDR2 FNYEAQ. The CDR3 loop spans 17 amino acids. Trimming shortened V by 0 bases and J by 6 bases, and 20 bases separated the two germline ends. Here the CDR3 DNA reads TGTGCCAGCAGCTTAGCCGGGACAATGGCTAACGTGGATGGCTACACCTTC. Its translation is CASSLAGTMANVDGYTF.